A selection of T cell receptor beta chains follows, all from one sample in a study of blood T cell repertoires in COVID-19. Method: immunoSEQ multiplex PCR; TCRdb's copy keeps in-frame clones and lacks some. The data show approximately 250,000 clones, with 85% to 95% seen just once and 0.8% to 0.95% held by the top ten. The sequenced sample consisted of peripheral blood. All receptors derive from a man aged 30-40 years with COVID-19, enrolled during active disease. CDR3s include the opening cysteine and the closing phenylalanine or tryptophan. The order of the fields is V gene, clone size, J gene, D gene, CDR3 DNA, CDR3 protein. The D gene is left open where the match is weak. Clone sizes are given selectively: once, few, many, or a class where the clone is expanded.

V: TRBV5-4
size: -
J: TRBJ1-4
D: -
DNA: TGTGCCAGCAGCTTCGACGGACACAATGAAAAACTGTTTTTT
CDR3: CASSFDGHNEKLFF

V: TRBV5-1
size: -
J: TRBJ1-1
D: TRBD1
DNA: TGCGCCAGCAGCTTCCGCCGGGACAGGGGGCGGGGGAGCACTGAAGCTTTCTTT
CDR3: CASSFRRDRGRGSTEAFF

V: TRBV5-1
size: -
J: TRBJ2-7
D: TRBD1
DNA: TGCGCCAGCAGCCTGCTCTCCGGGACAGGGGGCTACGAGCAGTACTTC
CDR3: CASSLLSGTGGYEQYF

V: TRBV14
size: -
J: TRBJ2-1
D: -
DNA: TGTGCCAGCAGCAGATTTTTTGGGACGGGGGACCAGTTCTTC
CDR3: CASSRFFGTGDQFF

V: TRBV18
size: -
J: TRBJ2-5
D: TRBD1
DNA: TGTGCCAGCTCACCACAAACTTCGGGACAGGGCGAAGAGACCCAGTACTTC
CDR3: CASSPQTSGQGEETQYF

V: TRBV19
size: -
J: TRBJ2-7
D: TRBD1
DNA: TGTGCCAGTAGTATGAGCCGGGACAGGGGCTACGAGCAGTACTTC
CDR3: CASSMSRDRGYEQYF

V: TRBV5-4
size: -
J: TRBJ1-1
D: -
DNA: TGTGCCAGCAGTTTTACAACAGGTAACACTGAAGCTTTCTTT
CDR3: CASSFTTGNTEAFF

V: TRBV29-1
size: few
J: TRBJ1-1
D: -
DNA: TGCAGCGTTGACCACGAGGGGGACACTGAAGCTTTCTTT
CDR3: CSVDHEGDTEAFF

V: TRBV6-5
size: -
J: TRBJ1-1
D: TRBD1
DNA: TGTGCCAGCAGGACAGGGCCCAACACTGAAGCTTTCTTT
CDR3: CASRTGPNTEAFF

V: TRBV19
size: -
J: TRBJ1-1
D: TRBD1
DNA: TGTGCCAGTAGTAGGGACAGCCTCATGAACACTGAAGCTTTCTTT
CDR3: CASSRDSLMNTEAFF

V: TRBV10-3
size: -
J: TRBJ1-1
D: TRBD1
DNA: TGTGCCATCAGTGAGAGACAGGGCGTCGCTGAAGCTTTCTTT
CDR3: CAISERQGVAEAFF

V: TRBV6-5
size: few
J: TRBJ1-5
D: -
DNA: TGTGCCAGCGCCCGGGCAGGGCGGACGGATCAGCCCCAGCATTTT
CDR3: CASARAGRTDQPQHF

V: TRBV10-3
size: -
J: TRBJ1-6
D: -
DNA: TGTGCCATCAGTGAGGGGAGCCTGAACAATTCACCCCTCCACTTT
CDR3: CAISEGSLNNSPLHF

V: TRBV10-2
size: -
J: TRBJ1-3
D: -
DNA: TGCGCCAGCAGTGAGCGGGGTTCTGGAAACACCATATATTTT
CDR3: CASSERGSGNTIYF

V: TRBV15
size: -
J: TRBJ1-2
D: -
DNA: TGTGCCACCAGCAGAGATCCAGGGAAGAACGGCTACACCTTC
CDR3: CATSRDPGKNGYTF

V: TRBV7-2
size: -
J: TRBJ1-6
D: TRBD1
DNA: TGTGCCAGCAACCCCGACGGGACAGGGAATTCACCCCTCCACTTT
CDR3: CASNPDGTGNSPLHF

V: TRBV2
size: -
J: TRBJ1-1
D: -
DNA: TGTGCCAGCAGTGAACAGGGAAACACTGAAGCTTTCTTT
CDR3: CASSEQGNTEAFF

V: TRBV7-9
size: -
J: TRBJ1-2
D: TRBD1
DNA: TGTGCCAGCAGCTTAGGGGGACAGCCCTATGGCTACACCTTC
CDR3: CASSLGGQPYGYTF

V: TRBV5-6
size: -
J: TRBJ2-1
D: -
DNA: TGTGCCAGCAGCCTCTACAATGAGCAGTTCTTC
CDR3: CASSLYNEQFF

V: TRBV4-2
size: few
J: TRBJ2-7
D: TRBD2
DNA: TGTGCCAGCAGCCAGGCTAGCGGGAGCTCCTACGAGCAGTACTTC
CDR3: CASSQASGSSYEQYF

V: TRBV5-6
size: -
J: TRBJ2-2
D: -
DNA: TGTGCCAGCGACTCGGGACTCACCGGGGAGCTGTTTTTT
CDR3: CASDSGLTGELFF

V: TRBV9
size: once
J: TRBJ2-2
D: -
DNA: TGTGCCAGCAGCGTAGTAGCAGACAACACCGGGGAGCTGTTTTTT
CDR3: CASSVVADNTGELFF

V: TRBV10-2
size: -
J: TRBJ1-1
D: TRBD1
DNA: TGCGCCAGCAGCGGAGGGACAGGGAACACTGAAGCTTTCTTT
CDR3: CASSGGTGNTEAFF

V: TRBV6-5
size: -
J: TRBJ1-2
D: TRBD1
DNA: TGTGCCAGCAGTAGACAGGGACATGGCTACACCTTC
CDR3: CASSRQGHGYTF

V: TRBV7-9
size: -
J: TRBJ1-1
D: TRBD1
DNA: TGTGCCAGCAGCTCCCGGACAGGGTCAAACACTGAAGCTTTCTTT
CDR3: CASSSRTGSNTEAFF

V: TRBV3-1/TRBV3-2
size: -
J: TRBJ1-4
D: -
DNA: TGTGCCAGCAGTCACGACTCCCTGAGCGAAAAACTGTTTTTT
CDR3: CASSHDSLSEKLFF

V: TRBV7-3
size: -
J: TRBJ2-5
D: -
DNA: TGTGCCAGCAGCTTACTTGCGGGAGAGACCCAGTACTTC
CDR3: CASSLLAGETQYF

V: TRBV18
size: -
J: TRBJ2-4
D: -
DNA: TGTGCCAGCTCACCCCCGGGTTTGACCAAAAACATTCAGTACTTC
CDR3: CASSPPGLTKNIQYF

V: TRBV19
size: -
J: TRBJ2-7
D: TRBD1
DNA: TGTGCCAGTAGGGGACAGGGCTACGAGCAGTACTTC
CDR3: CASRGQGYEQYF

V: TRBV6-5
size: -
J: TRBJ1-1
D: -
DNA: TGTGCCAGCAGACAGCCCCTTGAAGCTTTCTTT
CDR3: CASRQPLEAFF

V: TRBV11-3
size: -
J: TRBJ2-1
D: TRBD2
DNA: TGTGCCAGCAGCTTAGCTAGCGGGAACGTCAATGAGCAGTTCTTC
CDR3: CASSLASGNVNEQFF

V: TRBV3-1/TRBV3-2
size: -
J: TRBJ1-2
D: TRBD1
DNA: TGTGCCAGCAGCCAAGACGGCAGGGGGTATGGCTACACCTTC
CDR3: CASSQDGRGYGYTF

V: TRBV7-2
size: -
J: TRBJ2-1
D: TRBD2
DNA: TGTGCCAGCAGCTTCCTAGCGGGAGGAGACAATGAGCAGTTCTTC
CDR3: CASSFLAGGDNEQFF

V: TRBV29-1
size: -
J: TRBJ1-1
D: TRBD1
DNA: TGCAGCGTTGAAGGGACAGGGGGCTTTGGGACTGAAGCTTTCTTT
CDR3: CSVEGTGGFGTEAFF

V: TRBV23-1
size: -
J: TRBJ2-6
D: -
DNA: TGCGCCAGCAGTCAATTCGGTCTGGGGGGGCTAAGAGATTACTCTGGGGCCAACGTCCTGACTTTC
CDR3: CASSQFGLGGLRDYSGANVLTF

V: TRBV5-4
size: -
J: TRBJ2-7
D: -
DNA: TGTGCCAGCAGCTTTACGGGTTCCTACGAGCAGTACTTC
CDR3: CASSFTGSYEQYF

V: TRBV29-1
size: once
J: TRBJ1-2
D: -
DNA: TGCAGCGTTGAAGATCTTCCAGGTTCGTTGTATGGCTACACCTTC
CDR3: CSVEDLPGSLYGYTF

V: TRBV5-1
size: -
J: TRBJ1-4
D: TRBD1
DNA: TGCGCCAGCAGCTTATTCGGACAGGGCCAAAGGGAAAAACTGTTTTTT
CDR3: CASSLFGQGQREKLFF

V: TRBV19
size: -
J: TRBJ1-2
D: -
DNA: TGTGCCAGTAGTATCGGGGGTCCACAGAACTATGGCTACACCTTC
CDR3: CASSIGGPQNYGYTF

V: TRBV29-1
size: -
J: TRBJ1-2
D: -
DNA: TGCAGCGTTGAAGATGGACAGATAAATGGCTACACCTTC
CDR3: CSVEDGQINGYTF

V: TRBV19
size: -
J: TRBJ1-2
D: TRBD1
DNA: TGTGCCAGTTGGTATTCGGGACAGGGCTACTACACCTTC
CDR3: CASWYSGQGYYTF

V: TRBV2
size: few
J: TRBJ1-4
D: -
DNA: TGTGCCAGCAGGCCAGACAGTACAACTAATGAAAAACTGTTTTTT
CDR3: CASRPDSTTNEKLFF

V: TRBV15
size: -
J: TRBJ2-1
D: TRBD2
DNA: TGTGCCACCAGCAGACTACTAGCGGGGGATGCCAATGAGCAGTTCTTC
CDR3: CATSRLLAGDANEQFF

V: TRBV3-1/TRBV3-2
size: once
J: TRBJ1-5
D: -
DNA: TGTGCCAGCAGCCAGACGGGGGGGGTACGCAATCAGCCCCAGCATTTT
CDR3: CASSQTGGVRNQPQHF

V: TRBV6-5
size: -
J: TRBJ1-4
D: -
DNA: TGTGCCACCGCCGGGGGGGCAGGGAATAATGAAAAACTGTTTTTT
CDR3: CATAGGAGNNEKLFF

V: TRBV6-5
size: -
J: TRBJ1-3
D: -
DNA: TGTGCCAGCAGTTCAGGGGCTTCTGGAAACACCATATATTTT
CDR3: CASSSGASGNTIYF

V: TRBV18
size: -
J: TRBJ1-5
D: -
DNA: TGTGCCAGCTCGGGAGGGTATAGCAATCAGCCCCAGCATTTT
CDR3: CASSGGYSNQPQHF

V: TRBV6-5
size: -
J: TRBJ2-7
D: TRBD1
DNA: TGTGCCACCTTCTCGAATCCGGGACAGGGGGGCGAGCAGTACTTC
CDR3: CATFSNPGQGGEQYF

V: TRBV5-4
size: -
J: TRBJ2-1
D: TRBD2
DNA: TGTGCCAGCAGCTTGGATACGCGGGGGGCCTCCTACAATGAGCAGTTCTTC
CDR3: CASSLDTRGASYNEQFF

V: TRBV7-2
size: -
J: TRBJ1-2
D: TRBD1
DNA: TGTGCCAGCAGCTTAGCTGGGACAGGGGTTGGCTACACCTTC
CDR3: CASSLAGTGVGYTF

V: TRBV12-5
size: -
J: TRBJ1-1
D: TRBD1
DNA: TGTGCTAGTGGTGTTGACAGGGGGCAGATGGCTTTCTTT
CDR3: CASGVDRGQMAFF